Here is one TCR beta chain with its context. This sample was included in a study of blood T cell repertoires in COVID-19. V lost 0 bases, J lost 9 bases, and 14 bases lay in between. Germline lookup yields CDR1 MNHEY and CDR2 SMNVEV (reference sequence). This CDR3 contains 14 residues. As handled by the study authors: Reference gene primer amplification gave nucleated cell count estimates. The data were produced by immunoSEQ multiplex PCR, yet TCRdb's version contains in-frame clones alone and is incomplete. V and J calls and clone size are given by that table; D and trimming were obtained from the DNA. The sample lists almost 200,000 clones, 79% occurring once.

This clonotype was obtained from a woman between 35 and 50 years old with COVID-19, enrolled during active disease. The rearrangement links TRBV27 to TRBJ1-1; D unresolved. Sequencing used peripheral blood. Here the CDR3 reads CASSLSPGLGQAFF. The CDR3 region has the DNA TGTGCCAGCAGTTTATCGCCTGGCCTGGGCCAAGCTTTCTTT.